This TCR beta chain is drawn from a study of CXCR3-negative and CXCR3-positive naive CD8 T cells. For this clonotype: Its target is not known.

Libraries of TRB cDNA were made by 5' RACE and carried UMIs. TCRdb reprocessed the 5' RACE reads, with one entry per CDR3 protein and no DNA. Here the sample table reports some 140,000 distinct CDR3 sequences. General study results and limits: Naive cells that were CXCR3-positive had more hydrophobic TRB CDR3s (compared with CXCR3-negative naive cells).

The CDR3 has 15 residues. From germline, CDR1 is SQVTM and CDR2 ANQGSEA. This TCR was sampled from a human donor in good health. Some clones in this sample may be carry-over from other donors' samples. Sequenced material: naive CXCR3+ CD8+ T cells from blood. Sample subset: CD45RO-CCR7+CD27+CD95- naive CD8+ T cells expressing CXCR3 (TNR3+). The chain recombines TRBV29-1 with TRBJ2-2; with no DNA, the TCRdb D assignment of TRBD1 cannot be verified. CDR3 sequence reads: CSVEDGGRNTGELFF.